These 20 T cell receptor beta chains share one sample of origin, sequenced in a study of blood T cell repertoires in COVID-19. Sequenced by immunoSEQ multiplex PCR; TCRdb stores in-frame clones only, minus some. The table records around 200,000 clones, more than 70% of them present only once. The sequenced sample consisted of peripheral blood. These receptors came from a man aged 40-55 years with active or convalescent COVID-19.

The chain employs TRBV19 and TRBJ1-4; 7 nucleotides line up with TRBD1. The CDR3 sequence is 18 residues long. The V gene's germline CDR1 is LNHDA and CDR2 SQIVND (reference sequence). J lost 4 bases, V lost 8 bases, and 19 bases had no gene match. DNA of the CDR3: TGTGCCAGTTCCGACAGGGCGCTGTCCCTGGGGGGTAATGAAAAACTGTTTTTT. Amino acid sequence: CASSDRALSLGGNEKLFF.

This clone has a handful of counts. The chain combines TRBV5-1 with TRBJ2-7, with TRBD1 matching over 7 bases. Germline V gene lookup returns CDR1 SGHRS and CDR2 YFSETQ. V lost 5 bases and J lost 1; bases outside the gene matches: 6. The CDR3 extends over 14 amino acids. CDR3 nucleotide sequence: TGCGCCAGCAGAGGGACAGTTGATTCCTACGAGCAGTACTTC. Protein sequence: CASRGTVDSYEQYF. Complete variable domain (other parts from reference TRBV5-1 and TRBJ2-7): KAGVTQTPRYLIKTRGQQVTLSCSPISGHRSVSWYQQTPGQGLQFLFEYFSETQRNKGNFPGRFSGRQFSNSRSEMNVSTLELGDSALYLCASRGTVDSYEQYFGPGTRLTVT.

The chain links TRBV6-5 to TRBJ2-5; TRBD1 matches at 7 bases. V dropped 2 bases and J dropped 5; count of bases not matched to a gene: 11. Germline V gene sequence: CDR1 MNHEY, CDR2 SVGAGI. This CDR3 comprises 16 residues. CDR3 residues: CASSYDPGQGVETQYF. As DNA, the CDR3 is TGTGCCAGCAGTTACGACCCCGGGCAGGGGGTGGAGACCCAGTACTTC.

The chain links TRBV20-1 to TRBJ2-1; D ambiguous. Germline assignment: CDR1 DFQATT and CDR2 SNEGSKA (reference sequence). Trimming stripped 5 bases from V and 7 bases from J, with 9 bases between. This CDR3 has 11 amino acids. CDR3 amino acids: CSAHFTNEQFF. In DNA, the CDR3 is TGCAGTGCTCATTTCACTAATGAGCAGTTCTTC.

The rearrangement uses TRBV19 and TRBJ2-7; TRBD1 aligns across 9 bases. CDR3 length: 14 amino acids. Trimming at V came to 4 bases and at J to 3 bases, leaving 4 bases not matched to a gene. Looked up from germline, CDR1 is LNHDA and CDR2 is SQIVND (reference sequence). The CDR3 loop reads CASSNRDRVYEQYF. CDR3 sequence (DNA): TGTGCCAGTAGTAACCGGGACAGGGTCTACGAGCAGTACTTC.

This sequence joins TRBV18 and TRBJ2-1, with TRBD2 matching 11 bases. The CDR3 is made up of 16 amino acids. Germline assignment: CDR1 KGHSH and CDR2 LQKENI. After removal of 1 base from V and 4 bases from J, the junction contained 3 bases not matched to a gene. The CDR3 spells CASSPRVAGGYNEQFF. The CDR3 DNA follows: TGTGCCAGCTCACCACGGGTAGCGGGGGGGTACAATGAGCAGTTCTTC.

This clone was counted once. The J gene is TRBJ1-4, the V gene TRBV11-3; no firm D call. The ends were cut back, 4 bases at V and 0 bases at J, with 9 bases in the middle. The CDR3 is 15 residues long. The germline gives CDR1 SGHNT, CDR2 YENEEA. In DNA form, the CDR3 reads TGTGCCAGCAGCTCTGGCGGGACAACTAATGAAAAACTGTTTTTT. Its translation is CASSSGGTTNEKLFF.

This clone was detected only a few times. This sequence joins TRBV18 and TRBJ1-2, with no clear D. V dropped 0 bases and J dropped 0 bases, with 11 bases sitting between them. The CDR3 extends over 16 amino acids. Germline loops: CDR1 KGHSH, CDR2 LQKENI. The CDR3 region has the DNA TGTGCCAGCTCACCACCGAATCGAGGTTCTAACTATGGCTACACCTTC. It translates to CASSPPNRGSNYGYTF. Full variable domain (missing parts from reference TRBV18 and TRBJ1-2): NAGVMQNPRHLVRRRGQEARLRCSPMKGHSHVYWYRQLPEEGLKFMVYLQKENIIDESGMPKERFSAEFPKEGPSILRIQQVVRGDSAAYFCASSPPNRGSNYGYTFGSGTRLTVV.

This clone has just one count. The chain is built from TRBV30 and TRBJ1-1; TRBD1 agrees at 7 bases. Germline V gene sequence: CDR1 GTSNPN, CDR2 SVGIG (reference sequence). V trimming: 4 bases; J trimming: 1 base; junction bases outside the gene matches: 12. This CDR3 region has 16 residues. CDR3 sequence: CAWIFSVQGGNTEAFF. CDR3 DNA sequence: TGTGCCTGGATCTTTTCAGTCCAGGGGGGGAACACTGAAGCTTTCTTT.

This chain connects TRBV12-2 to TRBJ2-1; the D call TRBD2 from the table was never checked on the DNA. TRBV12-2 is assigned pseudogene status. The CDR3 has 14 residues. The CDR3 protein is CASRGTSGYNEQFF. The CDR3 DNA sequence: TGTGCAAGTCGCGGGACTAGCGGCTACAATGAGCAGTTCTTC.

The chain carries TRBV30 and TRBJ1-5; tentative D call: TRBD1 (5 bases). Germline loops: CDR1 GTSNPN, CDR2 SVGIG (reference sequence). The ends were cut back, 6 bases at V and 6 bases at J, with 15 bases in the middle. This CDR3 comprises 13 residues. CDR3 amino acids: CACRTTGGQPQHF. Here the CDR3 DNA reads TGTGCCTGCAGGACAACCGGCGGTCAGCCCCAGCATTTT. The full variable domain, rest sourced from reference TRBV30 and TRBJ1-5, is SQTIHQWPATLVQPVGSPLSLECTVEGTSNPNLYWYRQAAGRGLQLLFYSVGIGQISSEVPQNLSASRPQDRQFILSSKKLLLSDSGFYLCACRTTGGQPQHFGDGTRLSIL.

The chain links TRBV24-1 to TRBJ2-1; D gene uncertain. The CDR3 is 13 amino acids. The V end was cut by 2 bases, the J end by 4 bases, with 5 bases between. Per the germline V gene, CDR1 is KGHDR and CDR2 is SFDVKD. CDR3 in DNA: TGTGCCACCAGTGATTCAGCGTACAATGAGCAGTTCTTC. Protein: CATSDSAYNEQFF.

The chain combines TRBV2 with TRBJ1-3; possible D gene TRBD1, 5 bases. The CDR3 extends over 15 amino acids. Trimming pared 4 bases from V and 0 bases from J, leaving 10 bases between. In germline, CDR1 is SNHLY, CDR2 FYNNEI. This chain's CDR3 is CASSVQGLSGNTIYF. In nucleotides, the CDR3 is TGTGCCAGCAGTGTCCAGGGCCTCTCTGGAAACACCATATATTTT.

This clone was picked up one time. This chain connects TRBV30 to TRBJ2-3, with 9 bases aligning to TRBD2. Germline CDR1 reads GTSNPN; CDR2 reads SVGIG (reference sequence). The CDR3 spans 15 residues. V trimming: 0 bases; J trimming: 8 bases; junction bases outside the gene matches: 9. The CDR3 coding sequence is TGTGCCTGGAGTGTAGTTAGCGGGGGAAAGGGTACGCAGTATTTT. Amino acids: CAWSVVSGGKGTQYF.

This clone has a single count. DNA of the CDR3: TGTGCCAGCAGTTTATCTGCAGGGGTCAGCAATCAGCCCCAGCATTTT. Amino acids: CASSLSAGVSNQPQHF. The chain has TRBV27 and TRBJ1-5, with D perhaps matching TRBD1 (6 bases). V lost 0 bases, J lost 1 base, and 10 bases lay in between. There are 16 residues in the CDR3. Germline V gene lookup returns CDR1 MNHEY and CDR2 SMNVEV (reference sequence).

The chain employs TRBV5-1 and TRBJ2-2, with D possibly being TRBD1 (5 bases). V lost 5 bases and J 3 bases, leaving 14 bases between the germline ends. CDR3 length equals 15 residues. From germline, CDR1 is SGHRS and CDR2 YFSETQ. The CDR3 DNA sequence: TGCGCCAGCAGACTCCAGGGTTGGGACACCGGGGAGCTGTTTTTT. It codes for CASRLQGWDTGELFF.

CDR3 in DNA: TGTGCCAGCAGACCCTCTAGTTACGGGGAATATCAGCCCCAGCATTTT. Translation gives CASRPSSYGEYQPQHF. The chain recombines TRBV27 with TRBJ1-5; no clear D. The CDR3 runs to 16 residues. V shed 6 bases and J shed 5 bases, with 20 bases lying between them. Germline CDR1 and CDR2: MNHEY and SMNVEV (reference sequence).

In DNA, the CDR3 is TGCGCCAGCAGCGTTTCAGGGCGTGAAACTGAAGCTTTCTTT. Translation gives CASSVSGRETEAFF. The chain is built from TRBV5-1 and TRBJ1-1; D is perhaps TRBD1 (5 bases). The germline V and J ends were trimmed by 4 bases and 5 bases, with 15 bases remaining between them. The CDR3 has 14 amino acids. Germline CDR1 SGHRS, CDR2 YFSETQ. Together with reference TRBV5-1 and TRBJ1-1, the CDR3 gives the full variable domain: KAGVTQTPRYLIKTRGQQVTLSCSPISGHRSVSWYQQTPGQGLQFLFEYFSETQRNKGNFPGRFSGRQFSNSRSEMNVSTLELGDSALYLCASSVSGRETEAFFGQGTRLTVV.

V usage is TRBV25-1 and J usage is TRBJ1-1; 8 bases are shared with TRBD1. V lost 0 bases to trimming and J lost 5 bases; unmatched junction nucleotides: 5. This CDR3 comprises 15 residues. CDR1 and CDR2 from the germline V gene are MGHDK and SYGVNS. The CDR3 loop reads CASSEYRGQGTEAFF. DNA for the CDR3: TGTGCCAGCAGTGAATACAGGGGGCAAGGAACTGAAGCTTTCTTT.

The chain links TRBV6-6 to TRBJ2-5, with 8 positions matching TRBD2. Germline V gene lookup returns CDR1 MNHNY and CDR2 SVGAGI (reference sequence). J gave up 5 bases and V 6 bases, and 5 bases lay outside the gene matches. This CDR3 contains 13 residues. CDR3 in DNA: TGTGCCAGCAGGACTAGCGACAAGGAGACCCAGTACTTC. Translated: CASRTSDKETQYF.